This passage covers 30 T cell receptor beta chains from one sample sequenced in a study of long-term antiretroviral therapy in people with HIV. Sequencing relied on immunoSEQ assay v3.0, run at survey level. Some clones are missing from TCRdb's copy, which holds only in-frame ones; the method was immunoSEQ multiplex PCR. Among tens of thousands of clones listed, more than 80% were seen once. The sample consisted of unsorted PBMCs, taken 0.3 years after starting antiretroviral therapy. The receptors derive from a middle-aged man with HIV.

This clone was seen more than once but under ten times. The chain couples TRBV28 to TRBJ1-5; D possibly corresponds to TRBD1 (6 bases). The V gene's germline CDR1 is MDHEN and CDR2 SYDVKM. With 2 bases removed from V and 0 bases from J, the gap between germline ends came to 11 bases. This CDR3 region has 16 residues. CDR3 in amino acids: CASSLAAGVSNQPQHF. As DNA, the CDR3 is TGTGCCAGCAGTTTAGCTGCAGGGGTTAGCAATCAGCCCCAGCATTTT.

The table lists this clone with a count of one. The rearrangement joins TRBV23-1 to TRBJ2-7; weak D call: TRBD2 (5 bases). TRBV23-1 is identified as an open reading frame with a role that is uncertain. Trimming pared 0 bases from V and 3 bases from J, leaving 21 bases between. The length of the CDR3 is 18 residues. CDR3 loop: CASSQSQSWLTTRYEQYF. The CDR3 nucleotides read TGCGCCAGCAGTCAATCGCAAAGTTGGCTGACTACTCGCTACGAGCAGTACTTC.

This clone occurred a few times. This chain connects TRBV7-2 to TRBJ2-3; 9 nucleotides match TRBD2. The length of the CDR3 is 14 residues. Germline values: CDR1 SGHTA, CDR2 FQGNSA. J lost 6 bases, V lost 5 bases, and 6 bases had no gene match. The CDR3 region has the DNA TGTGCCAGCAGCCTTAGCGGGAGAGTTGATACGCAGTATTTT. Protein: CASSLSGRVDTQYF.

V gene TRBV4-3 combines with J gene TRBJ2-5, with TRBD1 as a possible D gene (5 bases). In germline, CDR1 is LGHNA, CDR2 YSLEER. The CDR3 contains 15 residues. The V gene lost 0 bases and the J gene lost 4 bases, with 12 bases spanning the gap. CDR3 DNA: TGCGCCAGCAGCCAAGAAGGGGCTAGGGGAGAGACCCAGTACTTC. Translating gives CASSQEGARGETQYF.

The chain uses TRBV6-6 and TRBJ1-1; the match to TRBD1 covers 7 bases. The CDR3 runs 13 residues. The germline V gene encodes CDR1 MNHNY and CDR2 SVGAGI (reference sequence). V shed 5 bases and J 8 bases; nucleotides not matched to a gene: 8. The CDR3 loop reads CASSPTGAGEAFF. CDR3 DNA sequence: TGTGCCAGCAGTCCAACAGGGGCGGGGGAAGCTTTCTTT.

The chain couples TRBV9 to TRBJ2-2; D is undetermined. The length of the CDR3 is 13 residues. Germline V CDR1 and CDR2: SGDLS, YYNGEE. The V end was cut by 0 bases, the J end by 16 bases, with 16 bases between. The CDR3 nucleotides read TGTGCCAGCAGCGTAGCGATAACCGAGAACCAGTTTTTT. Translating it yields CASSVAITENQFF.

The genes are TRBV28 and TRBJ2-4; D may be TRBD1 or TRBD2 (5 bases each). The V and J ends lost 5 bases and 0 bases respectively, with 11 bases between them. This CDR3 contains 15 residues. Germline CDR1 and CDR2: MDHEN and SYDVKM. The CDR3 bases are TGTGCCAGCAGTCCGGGACCCTTAGCCAAAAACATTCAGTACTTC. Translation: CASSPGPLAKNIQYF.

Written as DNA, the CDR3 is TGTGCCAGCAGTCCCGACATTGGCTATGGCTACACCTTC. This gives the protein CASSPDIGYGYTF. The chain combines TRBV2 with TRBJ1-2; no definite D call. Deletions cut 5 bases from V and 4 bases from J, with 11 bases between. The CDR3 is 13 amino acids. Germline V CDR1 and CDR2: SNHLY, FYNNEI.

The chain carries TRBV4-3 and TRBJ1-1, with D unresolved. This CDR3 has 14 residues. Trimming took 0 bases from V and 9 from J, leaving 14 bases between them. CDR1 is LGHNA and CDR2 is YSLEER in the germline V gene. CDR3 in amino acids: CASSQDEVRPKAFF. The CDR3 DNA reads as TGCGCCAGCAGCCAAGATGAAGTCAGGCCAAAAGCTTTCTTT.

This chain joins TRBV4-3 and TRBJ1-1; 9 bases fit TRBD1. The germline CDR1 and CDR2 sequences are LGHNA and YSLEER. This CDR3 comprises 13 residues. Trimming removed 0 bases from V and 11 bases from J; junction bases left unmatched: 4. CDR3 bases: TGCGCCAGCAGCCAAGATAGGACAGGGGTCGCTTTCTTT. Amino acids: CASSQDRTGVAFF.

The chain couples TRBV4-3 to TRBJ1-5; 7 positions match TRBD1. Germline CDR1 reads LGHNA; CDR2 reads YSLEER. Trimming at V came to 8 bases and at J to 3 bases, leaving 7 bases not matched to a gene. The CDR3 runs 14 residues. In DNA, the CDR3 is TGCGCCAGCTCCACAGGGGCGGTCAATCAGCCCCAGCATTTT. The encoded protein is CASSTGAVNQPQHF.

This sequence joins TRBV6-5 and TRBJ2-7, with D unclear. CDR1 MNHEY and CDR2 SVGAGI come from the germline V gene. V lost 9 bases to trimming and J lost 5 bases, with 2 bases between them. This CDR3 is built from 8 residues. For the CDR3, the DNA is TGTGCCAGTCACGAGCAGTACTTC. Protein: CASHEQYF.

This chain joins TRBV5-5 and TRBJ2-5; a weak D match, TRBD2 (5 bases). V lost 4 bases and J lost 2, with 12 bases in between. Germline V gene data show CDR1 as SGHKS and CDR2 as YYEKEE (reference sequence). CDR3 size: 14 residues. The CDR3 here is CASSPGGSQETQYF. DNA for the CDR3: TGTGCCAGCAGCCCTGGAGGCAGTCAAGAGACCCAGTACTTC.

The genes are TRBV11-2 and TRBJ1-5; D gene uncertain. Trimming left V 5 bases short and J 5 bases short, with 10 bases between. From germline, CDR1 is SGHAT and CDR2 FQNNGV. This CDR3 has 13 residues. CDR3 in DNA: TGTGCCAGCAGCATAATGAGAGATCAGCCCCAGCATTTT. Its protein is CASSIMRDQPQHF.

J is TRBJ2-5 and V is TRBV5-1; D gene ambiguous. The germline CDR1 and CDR2 sequences are SGHRS and YFSETQ. The CDR3 extends over 12 amino acids. With 2 bases removed from V and 3 bases from J, the gap between germline ends came to 5 bases. CDR3 DNA: TGCGCCAGCAGCTTAATAGAAGAGACCCAGTACTTC. This translates into CASSLIEETQYF. The variable domain in full, completed from reference TRBV5-1 and TRBJ2-5, reads KAGVTQTPRYLIKTRGQQVTLSCSPISGHRSVSWYQQTPGQGLQFLFEYFSETQRNKGNFPGRFSGRQFSNSRSEMNVSTLELGDSALYLCASSLIEETQYFGPGTRLLVL.

V usage is TRBV5-4 and J usage is TRBJ2-4; 9 nucleotides agree with TRBD2. The trim removed 0 bases at V and 2 bases at J, leaving 12 bases unmatched. The CDR3 has 19 residues. Germline V lookup: CDR1 SGHNT, CDR2 YYREEE (reference sequence). This chain's CDR3 is CASSLGVAGVRRTKNIQYF. In DNA, the CDR3 is TGTGCCAGCAGCTTGGGAGTAGCGGGAGTTCGCAGAACCAAAAACATTCAGTACTTC.

The genes are TRBV29-1 and TRBJ1-4, with 12 bases matching TRBD1. Germline loops: CDR1 SQVTM, CDR2 ANQGSEA. V lost 7 bases, J lost 7 bases, and 7 bases stayed unmatched. The CDR3 has 14 residues. The CDR3 sequence: CSAGDRGRGEKLFF. The CDR3 nucleotides read TGCAGCGCCGGGGACAGGGGGCGAGGTGAAAAACTGTTTTTT. Drawing the rest from reference TRBV29-1 and TRBJ1-4, the complete variable domain is SAVISQKPSRDICQRGTSLTIQCQVDSQVTMMFWYRQQPGQSLTLIATANQGSEATYESGFVIDKFPISRPNLTFSTLTVSNMSPEDSSIYLCSAGDRGRGEKLFFGSGTQLSVL.

The chain joins TRBV4-1 to TRBJ1-1; tentative D call: TRBD1 (6 bases). Germline V CDR1 and CDR2: MGHRA, YSYEKL. This CDR3 contains 15 residues. The V and J ends lost 3 bases and 5 bases respectively, with 16 bases between them. Here the CDR3 DNA reads TGCGCCAGCAGCCATCCGGACAGCCGGTGGACTGAAGCTTTCTTT. Its protein is CASSHPDSRWTEAFF.

This clone showed up just a few times. The chain joins TRBV18 to TRBJ1-2; TRBD1 might be the D (5 bases). The germline gives CDR1 KGHSH, CDR2 LQKENI. V was pared by 0 bases and J by 6 bases, with 8 bases between. This CDR3 comprises 13 residues. CDR3 bases: TGTGCCAGCTCACCACCAGGGGAGGATGGCTACACCTTC. Amino acid sequence: CASSPPGEDGYTF.

V usage is TRBV1 and J usage is TRBJ2-3; the table's D call, TRBD2, was not checked against the DNA. TRBV1 is a pseudogene segment. This CDR3 contains 18 residues. The CDR3 loop is CTSSQDILGGPVKDTQYF. CDR3 sequence (DNA): TGCACCAGCAGCCAAGATATACTGGGAGGGCCTGTGAAAGATACGCAGTATTTT.

The gene calls are TRBV7-7 and TRBJ2-5; a weak D match, TRBD1 (6 bases). V lost 0 bases and J lost 5, with 16 bases in between. The CDR3 spans 16 residues. Germline CDR1 SSHAT, CDR2 FNYEAQ (reference sequence). CDR3 nucleotides: TGTGCCAGCAGCTTAGCGCCATCAGGTAGGGGGGAGACCCAGTACTTC. Translating it yields CASSLAPSGRGETQYF.

V and J are TRBV7-8 and TRBJ1-5; no reliable D call. Germline lookup yields CDR1 SGHVS and CDR2 FQNEAQ. The V end was cut by 0 bases, the J end by 9 bases, with 12 bases between. The CDR3 is made up of 14 amino acids. The CDR3 is CASSLAEYKGPQHF. The CDR3 DNA is TGTGCCAGCAGCTTAGCGGAATATAAGGGGCCCCAGCATTTT.

The chain recombines TRBV18 with TRBJ2-1; 9 bases fit TRBD1. The CDR3 is 16 amino acids. From germline, CDR1 is KGHSH and CDR2 LQKENI. V was clipped by 3 bases and J by 3 bases; unmatched bases: 6. As DNA, the CDR3 is TGTGCCAGCTCACCTCCCGGGACAGGGTTCTACAATGAGCAGTTCTTC. Its protein is CASSPPGTGFYNEQFF.

The chain employs TRBV7-3 and TRBJ2-1, with 8 bases matching TRBD2. With V trimmed by 1 base and J by 6 bases, 5 bases remained unmatched. The V gene's germline CDR1 is SGHTA and CDR2 FQGTGA. The CDR3 runs to 15 residues. DNA for the CDR3: TGTGCCAGCAGCTTAAGGCGGGGGGCGGTCAATGAGCAGTTCTTC. Translated: CASSLRRGAVNEQFF.

This chain connects TRBV9 to TRBJ2-3; D gene uncertain. This CDR3 has 15 amino acids. Per the germline V gene, CDR1 is SGDLS and CDR2 is YYNGEE. V lost 0 bases and J lost 3, with 11 bases in between. The CDR3 bases are TGTGCCAGCAGCGTAGCGCAGGCCCGAACAGATACGCAGTATTTT. This gives the protein CASSVAQARTDTQYF.

J is TRBJ1-1 and V is TRBV30; TRBD1 matches at 8 bases. After removal of 5 bases from V and 2 bases from J, the junction contained 1 base not matched to a gene. The CDR3 covers 12 residues. Germline CDR1 GTSNPN, CDR2 SVGIG (reference sequence). As DNA, the CDR3 is TGTGCCTGGGGACAGGGAAACACTGAAGCTTTCTTT. Translating gives CAWGQGNTEAFF.

This clone came up once. This chain links TRBV5-1 with TRBJ2-7; 7 nucleotides line up with TRBD1. The CDR3 contains 14 residues. CDR1 and CDR2 from the germline V gene are SGHRS and YFSETQ. The V and J ends lost 1 base and 7 bases, in that order; junction bases with no gene match: 8. The CDR3 here is CASSLQGEMGEQYF. The CDR3 DNA reads TGCGCCAGCAGCTTGCAGGGGGAAATGGGTGAGCAGTACTTC.

V and J are TRBV9 and TRBJ1-3, with 7 bases identical to TRBD1. The V gene's germline CDR1 is SGDLS and CDR2 YYNGEE. V lost 3 bases and J lost 4; bases outside the gene matches: 1. CDR3 length: 13 amino acids. The CDR3 coding sequence is TGTGCCAGCAGCGAACAGGGGGGAAACACCATATATTTT. Translated, it gives CASSEQGGNTIYF.

The chain has TRBV28 and TRBJ2-1; D is undetermined. V lost 9 bases to trimming and J lost 7 bases, with 25 bases between them. Germline CDR1 and CDR2: MDHEN and SYDVKM. The CDR3 has 16 amino acids. CDR3 loop: CARDPKVYRGNNEQFF. CDR3 bases: TGTGCCAGAGATCCAAAGGTGTATCGCGGCAATAATGAGCAGTTCTTC.

This clone appeared a few times. The chain employs TRBV7-2 and TRBJ2-5, with D unresolved. Germline loops: CDR1 SGHTA, CDR2 FQGNSA. V dropped 4 bases and J dropped 3 bases, with 21 bases sitting between them. CDR3 length: 17 residues. CDR3 sequence reads: CASSSPSDRPIEETQYF. CDR3 DNA: TGTGCCAGCAGCTCACCCTCAGACCGCCCGATCGAAGAGACCCAGTACTTC.